This T cell receptor beta chain comes out of a study of technical replicates of blood from a few donors. The CDR3 totals 16 residues. CDR1 and CDR2 from the germline V gene are SGHTA and FQGNSA. V was clipped by 5 bases and J by 3 bases, with 20 bases between them. Measured with immunoSEQ multiplex PCR; TCRdb has only the in-frame clones, and not every one. Of around 61,000 clones listed, around 88% are singletons. Material for sequencing was PBMCs. The sequence was collected from a human donor in good health. Some clones in this sample may be carry-over from other donors' samples. This sequence joins TRBV7-2 and TRBJ2-7; D may be TRBD1 (8 bases). The CDR3 DNA follows: TGTGCCAGCAGCCCGAAGGGGGGGACAGGTATCTACGAGCAGTACTTC. Protein product: CASSPKGGTGIYEQYF.